The clone carrying this TCR beta chain was seen only once. The source of the sample is a study of blood T cell repertoires in COVID-19. Study summary: Acute and convalescent COVID-19 samples came from the United States, Italy and Spain. PBMCs, B-cell-depleted T cells, or T cells were the source of the cDNA or gDNA that made up the material.

Produced via immunoSEQ multiplex PCR; TCRdb's table is partial and in-frame only. Of approximately 94,000 clones in the sample, about 88% were seen once. Sequenced input: peripheral blood. This receptor was obtained from a man under 40 in a cohort sampled during active COVID-19.

The CDR3 sequence is CASSRDVAGGPQETQYF. Written as DNA, the CDR3 is TGTGCCAGCAGCCGGGACGTGGCGGGGGGGCCCCAAGAGACCCAGTACTTC. This chain joins TRBV7-2 and TRBJ2-5, with 9 bases aligning to TRBD2. Germline CDR1 reads SGHTA; CDR2 reads FQGNSA. V lost 5 bases and J lost 1; bases outside the gene matches: 11. CDR3 length: 17 residues.